This T cell receptor (beta chain) was recorded in a study of T cell responses to AZD1222 COVID-19 vaccine. Sequencing was performed with immunoSEQ multiplex PCR; in TCRdb, only in-frame clones are kept and a portion is missing. The sample contains 90,000 to 150,000 clones, roughly nine tenths of which appear only once. Germline loops: CDR1 MDHEN, CDR2 SYDVKM. Trimming took 6 bases from V and 2 from J; bases not matched to a gene: 7. CDR3 length equals 15 residues. The sequence came from an adult in good health. Source: peripheral blood, taken on day 0 of AZD1222 vaccination. V usage is TRBV28 and J usage is TRBJ1-3; 7 positions agree with TRBD1. The CDR3 protein is CASRDRYPAGNTIYF. DNA of the CDR3: TGTGCCAGCAGGGACAGGTACCCCGCTGGAAACACCATATATTTT.